This TCR beta chain originates from a study of T cells in Graves' hyperthyroidism and ophthalmopathy. Uncontrolled infection, other autoimmune disease, pregnancy or lactation disqualified patients from enrolment. Thyroid ultrasound and orbital computed tomography, with clinical symptoms and serum thyroxine and TRAb, informed diagnoses. Amplification of TCR beta CDR3 regions used RNA as the template. Initially, a first-round RT-PCR of the TCR CDR3 employed the HTBI primer set. MiXCR, run by TCRdb on the multiplex PCR reads, gives a single entry per CDR3 protein. This table has 90,000 to 120,000 distinct CDR3 sequences, approximately 15% appearing once. V was trimmed by 7 bases and J by 0 bases, leaving 13 bases between them. Germline V gives CDR1 SNHLY, CDR2 FYNNEI. The CDR3 runs to 15 residues.

The receptor's source is a woman in her forties or fifties with Graves' hyperthyroidism. V gene TRBV2 combines with J gene TRBJ1-5, with TRBD1 as a possible D gene (5 bases). The sample consisted of blood. The CDR3 DNA sequence: TGTGCCAGCACCCCGGGGCAGACTAGCAATCAGCCCCAGCATTTT. Protein sequence: CASTPGQTSNQPQHF.